This T cell receptor beta chain was profiled in a study of cytomegalovirus exposure and HLA in healthy donors. Study summary: In a later analysis, the roughly 120 validation repertoires were reported to have used the same platform as the roughly 600 first-cohort repertoires.

Germline V gene data show CDR1 as MGHRA and CDR2 as YSYEKL. The CDR3 loop spans 16 amino acids. The V end was cut by 2 bases, the J end by 10 bases, with 23 bases between. Concerning this clone: Its matching antigen is unknown.

Broader study findings: In vitro, three CMV-associated chains proved specific for CMV antigens.

Here immunoSEQ multiplex PCR was the method, and the copy in TCRdb shows in-frame clones only, minus some. The sample lists about 360,000 clones, just over 85% seen once, with 0.8% to 0.85% in the top ten. This sequence originates from a woman in her late teens or twenties in good health and CMV-seronegative. The sequenced material came from PBMCs. The chain joins TRBV4-1 to TRBJ2-5; maybe TRBD2 (5 bases). The CDR3 nucleotides are TGCGCCAGCAGCCAACCCAAGGACTCCCTTCTGAGTGGCCAGTACTTC. Protein sequence: CASSQPKDSLLSGQYF.